Listed below are T cell receptor beta chains from one sample, sequenced in a study of identical twins. Each CDR3 protein is one row after TCRdb ran MiXCR on the 5' RACE reads. The sample yields under 900,000 distinct CDR3 sequences, roughly 18% seen once. In addition, the sample was reused for a study of T cells expressing NK-cell markers.

Material: PBMCs. These receptors originate from a woman aged 18-29 years in good health. The CDR3 runs from the conserved cysteine through the conserved F or W. A D gene is named only where the DNA matches it firmly. A row's size may be missing; if present it is once, few, many or a size class.

V gene	J gene	D gene	clone size	CDR3 protein	CDR3 DNA
TRBV15	TRBJ2-1	.	.	CATSRGSVYNEQFF	TGTGCCACCAGCAGAGGGAGTGTCTACAATGAGCAGTTCTTC
TRBV14	TRBJ2-7	TRBD1	.	CASSQRLGTGSYEQYF	TGTGCCAGCAGCCAAAGGCTCGGGACAGGAAGCTACGAGCAGTACTTC
TRBV4-3	TRBJ2-1	TRBD2	few	CASSQLAGVGSYNEQFF	TGCGCCAGCAGCCAATTAGCGGGAGTAGGGTCCTACAATGAGCAGTTCTTC
TRBV5-1	TRBJ2-1	TRBD1	.	CASSSGQGGEQFF	TGCGCCAGCAGCTCGGGACAGGGAGGTGAGCAGTTCTTC
TRBV5-1	TRBJ2-7	TRBD2	.	CASSLAAGVSYEQYF	TGCGCCAGCAGCTTGGCTGCGGGGGTGTCCTACGAGCAGTACTTC
TRBV12-3/TRBV12-4	TRBJ2-5	TRBD2	.	CASSQLAGAPETQYF	TGTGCCAGCAGCCAACTAGCGGGGGCCCCCGAGACCCAGTACTTC
TRBV9	TRBJ1-1	.	many	CASSVWGNTEAFF	TGTGCCAGCAGTGTTTGGGGAAACACTGAAGCTTTCTTT
TRBV27	TRBJ2-1	TRBD2	few	CASSPRPGLAADEQFF	TGTGCCAGCAGTCCACGCCCGGGACTAGCGGCAGATGAGCAGTTCTTC
TRBV6-1	TRBJ2-7	TRBD2	.	CASSRGGSGSSYEQYF	TGTGCCAGCAGTCGAGGGGGGAGCGGGAGTTCCTACGAGCAGTACTTC
TRBV12-3/TRBV12-4	TRBJ2-5	TRBD2	.	CASSWTSGRSRRETQYF	TGTGCCAGCAGCTGGACTAGCGGGAGGTCGAGGAGAGAGACCCAGTACTTC
TRBV6-5	TRBJ1-1	TRBD1	few	CASSYLPDRVGQAFF	TGTGCCAGCAGTTACCTTCCGGACAGGGTCGGTCAAGCTTTCTTT
TRBV7-9	TRBJ2-5	.	few	CASSPWEEETQYF	TGTGCCAGCAGCCCTTGGGAGGAAGAGACCCAGTACTTC
TRBV7-8	TRBJ2-1	TRBD2	.	CASTSGRAEHEQFF	TGTGCCAGTACGAGCGGGAGGGCCGAACATGAGCAGTTCTTC
TRBV20-1	TRBJ2-7	TRBD2	few	CSARDISGARYEQYF	TGCAGTGCTAGAGATATCAGCGGGGCGCGGTACGAGCAGTACTTC
TRBV12-3/TRBV12-4	TRBJ1-5	.	few	CASSLEHRAISPQHF	TGTGCCAGCAGTTTGGAACACCGGGCCATATCGCCCCAGCATTTT
TRBV7-6	TRBJ2-1	TRBD1	.	CASSLGQGANSYNEQFF	TGTGCCAGCAGCTTAGGACAGGGGGCAAACTCCTACAATGAGCAGTTCTTC
TRBV6-2/TRBV6-3	TRBJ2-1	.	.	CASSYGRLYNEQFF	TGTGCCAGCAGTTACGGACGACTCTACAATGAGCAGTTCTTC
TRBV4-3	TRBJ1-1	.	.	CASSVRDTMNTEAFF	TGCGCCAGCAGCGTCCGGGACACCATGAACACTGAAGCTTTCTTT
TRBV7-9	TRBJ1-1	.	.	CASSLADSNTEAFF	TGTGCCAGCAGCTTAGCGGACTCCAACACTGAAGCTTTCTTT